The present T cell receptor beta chain was sequenced within a study of molecular identifiers for immune sequencing clone quantification. Study findings and constraints: Spike-in Jurkat TCR RNA from a single cell reportedly registered among one million naive cells.

Germline lookup yields CDR1 SGHTA and CDR2 FQGTGA. J lost 5 bases, V lost 2 bases, and 3 bases had no gene match. The CDR3 covers 14 residues. TCRdb reprocessed the PCR reads via MiXCR and lists one record per CDR3 protein. The repertoire holds about 320,000 distinct CDR3 sequences, 20% to 25% seen once, with 0.81% in the top ten. This clonotype was recorded at least ten times. Its antigen is undetermined. This sequence joins TRBV7-3 and TRBJ2-3; 8 bases match TRBD2. The specimen was naive CD8+ T cells from blood, with Jurkat cell RNA spiked in. Noted subset: FACS-sorted CD8+CD4-CCR7+CD45RA+ naive T cells. This sequence was found in a human donor in good health. Some libraries in this study had Jurkat cell RNA spiked in. CDR3 sequence: CASSLSGGVDTQYF. As DNA, the CDR3 is TGTGCCAGCAGCTTATCGGGGGGGGTAGATACGCAGTATTTT.